These T cell receptor beta chains were read from a single sample in a study of post-analysis software for immune sequencing data. TCRdb itself ran the PCR reads through MiXCR, one entry per CDR3 protein. The table includes fewer than 850,000 distinct CDR3 sequences, 25% to 30% detected once. Sequencing was carried out using blood. These receptors were collected from a girl aged 5-17 years with multiple sclerosis. The CDR3 runs from the conserved cysteine through the conserved F or W. The order of the fields is J gene, V gene, clone size, D gene, CDR3 protein, CDR3 DNA. The D gene is left open where the match is weak. Where a row states a size, it is once, few, many or the class of an expanded clone; other rows omit it.

J: TRBJ2-1
V: TRBV29-1
size: many
D: -
CDR3: CSVEVPNNEQFF
DNA: TGCAGCGTTGAGGTGCCAAACAATGAGCAGTTCTTC

J: TRBJ2-5
V: TRBV12-3/TRBV12-4
size: -
D: TRBD2
CDR3: CASSLSGGERYF
DNA: TGTGCCAGCAGTTTATCGGGGGGTGAGCGGTACTTC

J: TRBJ1-2
V: TRBV28
size: few
D: TRBD1
CDR3: CASSSGTGEQDYGYTF
DNA: TGTGCCAGCAGTTCCGGGACAGGGGAGCAGGACTATGGCTACACCTTC

J: TRBJ2-3
V: TRBV20-1
size: -
D: TRBD2
CDR3: CSASLAGVTRGTDTQYF
DNA: TGCAGTGCTAGTCTAGCGGGAGTTACCCGGGGCACAGATACGCAGTATTTT

J: TRBJ1-1
V: TRBV7-2
size: few
D: -
CDR3: CASSADRDGTEAFF
DNA: TGTGCCAGCAGCGCTGACCGGGACGGCACTGAAGCTTTCTTT

J: TRBJ1-1
V: TRBV20-1
size: -
D: -
CDR3: CSARGVDTPGDTEAFF
DNA: TGCAGTGCTAGAGGGGTGGACACCCCAGGAGACACTGAAGCTTTCTTT

J: TRBJ1-1
V: TRBV9
size: -
D: -
CDR3: CASSVSLAGGTEAFF
DNA: TGTGCCAGCAGCGTATCCCTGGCCGGGGGGACTGAAGCTTTCTTT

J: TRBJ1-1
V: TRBV11-2
size: -
D: -
CDR3: CASSPSGGLNTEAFF
DNA: TGTGCCAGCAGCCCCTCTGGGGGACTGAACACTGAAGCTTTCTTT

J: TRBJ2-2
V: TRBV10-3
size: few
D: TRBD2
CDR3: CAIREAGEATGELFF
DNA: TGTGCCATCAGAGAAGCGGGAGAAGCCACCGGGGAGCTGTTTTTT

J: TRBJ2-1
V: TRBV20-1
size: few
D: -
CDR3: CSVRGPSDRVAFF
DNA: TGCAGTGTCAGAGGTCCTAGCGACCGCGTAGCGTTCTTC

J: TRBJ1-1
V: TRBV10-3
size: -
D: -
CDR3: CAINRRGQNTEAFF
DNA: TGTGCCATCAACCGCAGGGGTCAGAACACTGAAGCTTTCTTT

J: TRBJ2-5
V: TRBV12-3/TRBV12-4
size: many
D: -
CDR3: CASSLGSQETQYF
DNA: TGTGCCAGCAGCTTAGGCAGCCAAGAGACCCAGTACTTC

J: TRBJ2-7
V: TRBV15
size: many
D: -
CDR3: CATSRDAPYEQYF
DNA: TGTGCCACCAGCAGAGATGCACCCTACGAGCAGTACTTC

J: TRBJ1-2
V: TRBV7-9
size: -
D: -
CDR3: CASSVDGGTDFYGYTF
DNA: TGTGCCAGCAGCGTAGACGGGGGGACGGATTTCTATGGCTACACCTTC

J: TRBJ2-7
V: TRBV12-3/TRBV12-4
size: -
D: TRBD2
CDR3: CASSPSAGGIYEQYF
DNA: TGTGCCAGCAGTCCCTCCGCGGGGGGAATATACGAGCAGTACTTC

J: TRBJ2-5
V: TRBV6-2/TRBV6-3
size: -
D: TRBD2
CDR3: CASSYWEGLQETQYF
DNA: TGTGCCAGCAGTTATTGGGAGGGGCTCCAAGAGACCCAGTACTTC

J: TRBJ2-1
V: TRBV29-1
size: few
D: -
CDR3: CSSRPSESYNEQFF
DNA: TGCAGCTCTAGGCCATCGGAGTCCTACAATGAGCAGTTCTTC

J: TRBJ2-7
V: TRBV10-1
size: few
D: TRBD2
CDR3: CASRVGTSGSNEQYF
DNA: TGCGCCAGCAGAGTCGGGACTAGCGGGAGTAACGAGCAGTACTTC

J: TRBJ1-5
V: TRBV5-1
size: -
D: -
CDR3: CASSLGVGRHQPQHF
DNA: TGCGCCAGCAGCTTGGGGGTAGGGAGACATCAGCCCCAGCATTTT

J: TRBJ2-1
V: TRBV5-1
size: -
D: TRBD2
CDR3: CASSLTSGSYKEQFF
DNA: TGCGCCAGCAGCTTGACTAGCGGGAGCTACAAAGAGCAGTTCTTC

J: TRBJ1-5
V: TRBV7-2
size: -
D: -
CDR3: CASSQTTLAGFSNQPQHF
DNA: TGTGCCAGCAGCCAAACGACATTAGCGGGCTTTAGCAATCAGCCCCAGCATTTT

J: TRBJ2-3
V: TRBV3-1
size: few
D: -
CDR3: CASSQRGGSDTQYF
DNA: TGTGCCAGCAGCCAACGGGGTGGGTCAGATACGCAGTATTTT

J: TRBJ1-2
V: TRBV20-1
size: few
D: -
CDR3: CSARSRQFLGNYTF
DNA: TGCAGTGCTAGATCTCGACAGTTCTTGGGGAACTACACCTTC